The clone carrying this T cell receptor beta chain occurred once. As yet, its antigen is unknown. Cryopreserved PBMCs were the source of about 1.9 micrograms of genomic DNA, which went to TCR beta libraries. Profiled with immunoSEQ multiplex PCR; TCRdb holds only in-frame clones, not every one. The profile shows 150,000 or so clones, under 85% of them singletons. The germline V gene has CDR1 MRHNA and CDR2 SNTAGT. V dropped 5 bases and J dropped 0; count of bases not matched to a gene: 19. This CDR3 comprises 19 residues. The entry originates in a study of cytotoxic CD8 clonotypes in ibrutinib-treated CLL. On the study more broadly: Response sampling occurred after a median around eleven months of treatment (range 6 to 36). Mean per-sample yields comprised roughly 280,000 productive templates and approximately 90,000 productive rearrangements.

Study-level findings and limits: Under treatment, the uncommon public clonotypes either contracted or remained stable.

This TCR came from a human donor with chronic lymphocytic leukemia. Here the sequenced sample was PBMCs, taken after 24 months of ibrutinib treatment. The rearrangement joins TRBV6-4 to TRBJ2-7; 7 bases align to TRBD2. The CDR3 protein is CASSKVGGSKFGSSYEQYF. CDR3 nucleotides: TGTGCCAGCAGTAAGGTCGGCGGGAGCAAATTCGGTAGCTCCTACGAGCAGTACTTC.